This TCR beta chain stems from a study of cytomegalovirus exposure and HLA in healthy donors. Study at large: Earlier sequencing of approximately 180 million T cells yielded 90 million to 140 million unique TCR beta sequences. Findings of the study overall: In a later analysis, V- and J-gene trimming of beta chains associated with a DCLRE1C missense variant, replicated independently. TCR beta chains numbering under 200 were designated cytomegalovirus-associated. Reportedly, diagnosis of cytomegalovirus status by the classifier showed high specificity and sensitivity.

As for this clone: The antigen is undetermined.

Germline loops: CDR1 MNHNY, CDR2 SVGAGI (reference sequence). Trimming stripped 5 bases from V and 8 bases from J, with 15 bases between. The CDR3 runs to 14 residues. This PCR relied on a set of 60 Vbeta primers and 13 Jbeta primers. Profiling relied on immunoSEQ multiplex PCR, and the TCRdb table lists in-frame clones only, not all of them. The repertoire holds some 150,000 clones, with 79% as singletons. This receptor was identified in a woman between 45 and 60 years old in good health and CMV-seronegative. The chain has TRBV6-6 and TRBJ1-4; maybe TRBD1 (5 bases). The sample taken for sequencing was PBMCs. In DNA, the CDR3 is TGTGCCAGCAGTGACAGAAAATGGAACGAAAAACTGTTTTTT. Protein: CASSDRKWNEKLFF.